This record concerns one TCR beta chain sequence. The sample holds other DNA sequences that translate to the same CDR3. The data were obtained in a study of blood T cell repertoires in COVID-19. Profiled with immunoSEQ multiplex PCR; TCRdb holds only in-frame clones, not every one. The sample has 150,000 to 160,000 clones, approximately 85% seen once. The receptor was isolated from a man in his sixties with COVID-19, enrolled during active disease. Material: peripheral blood.

CDR3 loop: CASSTDRANSPLHF. CDR3 bases: TGCGCCAGCAGCACGGACAGGGCGAATTCACCCCTCCACTTT. The chain combines TRBV5-1 with TRBJ1-6; 8 bases are a match to TRBD1. The CDR3 is 14 residues long. The trim removed 4 bases at V and 7 bases at J, leaving 4 bases unmatched. The germline V gene has CDR1 SGHRS and CDR2 YFSETQ.